The rows below give T cell receptor beta chains drawn from one sample of a study of T cell responses to AZD1222 COVID-19 vaccine. Some clones are missing from TCRdb's copy, which holds only in-frame ones; the method was immunoSEQ multiplex PCR. The sample consists of roughly 150,000 clones, about nine tenths of them appearing once. The specimen comprised peripheral blood, sampled on day 0 of AZD1222 vaccination. These receptor sequences come from an adult in good health. CDR3s include the opening cysteine and the closing phenylalanine or tryptophan. The order of the fields is V gene, J gene, CDR3 protein.

v_gene: TRBV6-5; j_gene: TRBJ2-7; CDR3aa: CASNRPSGGYEQYF
v_gene: TRBV6-6; j_gene: TRBJ2-7; CDR3aa: CASVSFSSYEQYF
v_gene: TRBV27; j_gene: TRBJ2-7; CDR3aa: CASSLTGLAGGYEQYF
v_gene: TRBV7-9; j_gene: TRBJ1-1; CDR3aa: CASSLNDVVKAFF
v_gene: TRBV7-6; j_gene: TRBJ2-7; CDR3aa: CASSTGALSSYEQYF
v_gene: TRBV19; j_gene: TRBJ1-2; CDR3aa: CASQGNRIYGYTF
v_gene: TRBV12-3/TRBV12-4; j_gene: TRBJ2-7; CDR3aa: CASSLVEQGEQYF
v_gene: TRBV10-3; j_gene: TRBJ2-7; CDR3aa: CAISEFEIKNVGQYF
v_gene: TRBV7-2; j_gene: TRBJ2-7; CDR3aa: CASSLPGRRYEQYF
v_gene: TRBV5-4; j_gene: TRBJ1-1; CDR3aa: CASSRGVAGINTEAFF
v_gene: TRBV7-2; j_gene: TRBJ2-5; CDR3aa: CASSLELGETQYF
v_gene: TRBV11-2; j_gene: TRBJ2-4; CDR3aa: CASSLTGLVDIQYF